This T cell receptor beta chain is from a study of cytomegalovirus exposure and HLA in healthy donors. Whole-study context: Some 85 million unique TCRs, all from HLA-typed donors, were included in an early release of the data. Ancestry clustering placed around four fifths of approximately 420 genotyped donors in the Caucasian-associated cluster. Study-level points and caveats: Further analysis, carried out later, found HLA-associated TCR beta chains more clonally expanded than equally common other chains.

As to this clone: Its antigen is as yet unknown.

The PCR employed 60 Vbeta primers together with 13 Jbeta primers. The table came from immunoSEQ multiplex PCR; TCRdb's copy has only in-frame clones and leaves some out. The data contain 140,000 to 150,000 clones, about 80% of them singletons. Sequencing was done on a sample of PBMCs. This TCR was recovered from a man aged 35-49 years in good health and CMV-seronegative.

The DNA of the CDR3 is TGCGCCAGCAGCCAAGAGGTCCGGGAGTCGAATACGCAGTATTTT. Its translation: CASSQEVRESNTQYF. The rearrangement uses TRBV4-3 and TRBJ2-3; TRBD2 is a possible D gene (6 bases). The germline V and J ends were trimmed by 0 bases and 7 bases, with 14 bases remaining between them. The germline V gene encodes CDR1 LGHNA and CDR2 YSLEER. CDR3 length: 15 residues.